This T cell receptor beta chain was obtained from a study of T cell changes during pregnancy in multiple sclerosis. The ends were cut back, 3 bases at V and 0 bases at J, with 11 bases in the middle. Germline-derived CDR1 and CDR2 are MDHEN and SYDVKM. The CDR3 length is 15 residues. Measured with immunoSEQ multiplex PCR; TCRdb has only the in-frame clones, and not every one. The sample holds 55,000 to 80,000 clones; about 94% are singletons and the top ten take 3.2%. The specimen was CD8+ T cells from peripheral blood mononuclear cells, collected in the second trimester of pregnancy. This clonotype was obtained from a female donor with multiple sclerosis, enrolled in a pregnancy study. This chain uses TRBV28 with TRBJ1-1; D is possibly TRBD1 (5 bases). The CDR3 bases are TGTGCCAGCAGTTTTAAGGGACTCATGAACACTGAAGCTTTCTTT. Translating it yields CASSFKGLMNTEAFF.